This note documents a single T cell receptor (beta chain) sequence. The CDR3 extends over 12 amino acids. Germline CDR1 SQVTM, CDR2 ANQGSEA. With 4 bases removed from V and 3 bases from J, the gap between germline ends came to 7 bases. Seattle patients were enrolled during active infection and followed longitudinally. The source of the sample is a study of blood T cell repertoires in COVID-19. Whole-study context: Sites in the United States, Italy and Spain provided acute and convalescent COVID-19 samples. The analysed material was cDNA or gDNA that came from T cells, B-cell-depleted T cells, or PBMCs.

In the study's own analysis: Amplification with reference gene primers provided the estimates of nucleated cell counts. Generated by immunoSEQ multiplex PCR, the TCRdb table keeps only in-frame clones and is missing some. That table furnishes V, J and clone size, whereas the DNA furnished D and trimming. Among about 530,000 clones listed, 70% to 90% were seen once. The receptor was isolated from a woman in her forties or fifties with COVID-19, enrolled during active disease. The gene calls are TRBV29-1 and TRBJ2-1; D call uncertain. The specimen sequenced was peripheral blood. This CDR3 reads CSVVYSYNEQFF. The CDR3 bases are TGCAGCGTTGTTTACAGCTACAATGAGCAGTTCTTC.